A selection of T cell receptor beta chains follows, all from one sample in a study of response to subunit inactivated influenza vaccine. One entry per CDR3 protein results from TCRdb running MiXCR on the RT-PCR reads. Seen here are over 650,000 distinct CDR3 sequences, around 18% observed once, and the top ten hold 11%. This specimen was PBMCs from blood, taken more than 4 days after vaccination. Receptors were obtained from a man aged 50-59 years who received an inactivated influenza vaccine. The CDR3 runs from the conserved cysteine through the conserved F or W. A D gene is named only where the DNA matches it firmly. Expanded clones are given a class, and other clones once, few, many or no size at all.

TGTGCCAGCAGTTTCCTGGGGACTAGCGGGAGGGTCTACGAGCAGTACTTC CASSFLGTSGRVYEQYF TRBJ2-7 few TRBD2 TRBV27
TGCAGTGCTATTCCCATCACTAGCACAGATACGCAGTATTTT CSAIPITSTDTQYF TRBJ2-3 - - TRBV20-1
TGTGCCAGCAGTCTAGAGGACGGCGTGGAGCCCCAGCATTTT CASSLEDGVEPQHF TRBJ1-5 - - TRBV6-2/TRBV6-3
TGTGCCAGCAGGTTATCGATAGGGAACACCGGGGAGCTGTTTTTT CASRLSIGNTGELFF TRBJ2-2 - - TRBV28
TGCAGTGCAATCATACTACCTGCGGGAGGGCAGTTCTTC CSAIILPAGGQFF TRBJ2-1 many TRBD2 TRBV20-1
TGTGCCAGCAGCAAGGTACAGGGGGCGCATAACTCCGGGGAGCTGTTTTTT CASSKVQGAHNSGELFF TRBJ2-2 - TRBD1 TRBV5-5
TGTGCCAGCAGTGAAGCAGTGACAGTGGTGGGTGAGCAGTTCTTC CASSEAVTVVGEQFF TRBJ2-1 few - TRBV6-1
TGTGCCAGCAGTTTTGACAGAGACCCTGGCACCGGGGAGCTGTTTTTT CASSFDRDPGTGELFF TRBJ2-2 - - TRBV28
TGCAGTGCTAGATATGGAGGGGGGAACACTGAAGCTTTCTTT CSARYGGGNTEAFF TRBJ1-1 - - TRBV20-1
TGCGCCAGCAGCCAAGGTGCGGCAGCTGATCAGCCCCAGCATTTT CASSQGAAADQPQHF TRBJ1-5 few - TRBV4-1
TGTGCCAGCAGCTTAGAGGGCCATAGCGGGAGTCCCTACGAGCAGTACTTC CASSLEGHSGSPYEQYF TRBJ2-7 - TRBD2 TRBV11-2
TGCGCCAGCAGCTTTAATCCGGGCGGGGTAGCGGGGTCATCGGATACGCAGTATTTT CASSFNPGGVAGSSDTQYF TRBJ2-3 few TRBD2 TRBV5-1
TGTGCCAGCTCGATCCAGGTCCGGAATGAGCAGTTCTTC CASSIQVRNEQFF TRBJ2-1 few - TRBV18
TGCGCCAGCAGCTTGAACGGCGGGGGATTCTACGAGCAGTACTTC CASSLNGGGFYEQYF TRBJ2-7 few TRBD2 TRBV5-1